This TCR beta chain was sequenced during a study of PD-L1 blockade in urothelial cancer. This clone was detected a few times. Specified time point: peripheral blood 6 weeks after treatment start. The diagnosis in patients was locally advanced or metastatic urothelial carcinoma. V was pared by 7 bases and J by 4 bases, with 19 bases between. The CDR3 sequence is 15 residues long. Germline CDR1 is MNHEY and CDR2 is SVGAGI. Synthetic TCR analog templates were added to each PCR reaction. Profiling relied on immunoSEQ multiplex PCR, and the TCRdb table lists in-frame clones only, not all of them. The sample gives 40,000 to 55,000 clones, 85% to 90% of which show up once; 2% to 3% is in the top ten.

This sequence joins TRBV6-5 and TRBJ1-2, with D uncertain. This sample comprised PBMCs, obtained around atezolizumab (anti-PD-L1) treatment. The receptor comes from a man aged 60 to 75 with urothelial cancer. Written as DNA, the CDR3 is TGTGCCAGCACCCCCTTCTCAGGTCGGTCCTATGGCTACACCTTC. It translates to CASTPFSGRSYGYTF.